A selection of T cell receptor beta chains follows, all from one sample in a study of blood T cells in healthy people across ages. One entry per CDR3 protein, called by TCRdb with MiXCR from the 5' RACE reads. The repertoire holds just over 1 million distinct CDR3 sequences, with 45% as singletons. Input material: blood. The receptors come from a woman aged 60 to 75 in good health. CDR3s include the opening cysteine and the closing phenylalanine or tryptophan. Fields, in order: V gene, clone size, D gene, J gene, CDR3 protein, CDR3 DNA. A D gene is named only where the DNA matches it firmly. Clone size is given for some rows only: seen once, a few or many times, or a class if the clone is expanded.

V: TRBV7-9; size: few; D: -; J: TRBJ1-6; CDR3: CASSYQDPHSPLHF; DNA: TGTGCCAGCAGCTATCAGGATCCCCATTCACCCCTCCACTTT
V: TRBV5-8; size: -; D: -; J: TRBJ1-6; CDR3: CASSLMGAGSPLHF; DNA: TGTGCCAGCAGCCTAATGGGGGCCGGTTCACCCCTCCACTTT
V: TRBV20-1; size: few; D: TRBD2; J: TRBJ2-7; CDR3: CSAQSSGGSYEQYF; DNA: TGCAGTGCTCAATCGAGCGGGGGATCCTACGAGCAGTACTTC
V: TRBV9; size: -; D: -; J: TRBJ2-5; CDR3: CASSQGIQETQYF; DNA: TGTGCCAGCAGCCAAGGGATTCAAGAGACCCAGTACTTC
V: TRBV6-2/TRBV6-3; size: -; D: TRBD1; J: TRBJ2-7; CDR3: CASSYRDRASYEQYF; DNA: TGTGCCAGCAGTTACCGGGACAGGGCCTCCTACGAGCAGTACTTC
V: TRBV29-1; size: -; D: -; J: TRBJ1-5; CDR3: CSVKQSNQPQHF; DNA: TGCAGCGTCAAACAGAGCAATCAGCCCCAGCATTTT
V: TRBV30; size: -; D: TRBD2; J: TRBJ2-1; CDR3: CAWSPTSPEQFF; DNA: TGTGCCTGGAGTCCGACTAGCCCCGAGCAGTTCTTC
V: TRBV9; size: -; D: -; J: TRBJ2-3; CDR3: CASSVGAGPTDTQYF; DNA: TGTGCCAGCAGCGTTGGGGCGGGACCCACAGATACGCAGTATTTT
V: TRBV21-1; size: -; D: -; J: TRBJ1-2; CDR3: CASSKSMGVRTGNYGYTF; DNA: TGTGCCAGCAGCAAATCAATGGGGGTACGGACGGGGAACTATGGCTACACCTTC
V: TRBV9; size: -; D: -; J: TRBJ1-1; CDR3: CASSVEGQVNTEAFF; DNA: TGTGCCAGCAGCGTAGAGGGGCAGGTGAACACTGAAGCTTTCTTT
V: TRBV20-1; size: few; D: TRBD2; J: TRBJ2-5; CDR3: CSARGGLLAGYNEQYF; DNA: TGCAGTGCTAGAGGGGGGCTACTAGCGGGGTACAATGAGCAGTACTTC
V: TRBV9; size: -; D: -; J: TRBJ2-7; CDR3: CASSVEAGESYEQYF; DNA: TGTGCCAGCAGCGTAGAGGCAGGGGAGAGCTACGAGCAGTACTTC
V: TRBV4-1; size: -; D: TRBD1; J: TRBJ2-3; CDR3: CASSKRDRNSDTQYF; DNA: TGCGCCAGCAGCAAACGGGACAGGAACAGCGATACGCAGTATTTT
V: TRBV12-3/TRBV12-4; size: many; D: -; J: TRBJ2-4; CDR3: CASSFSGKNQYF; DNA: TGTGCCAGCAGTTTTTCTGGGAAGAATCAGTACTTC
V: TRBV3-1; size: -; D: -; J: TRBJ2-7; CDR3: CASSQSREQYF; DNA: TGTGCCAGCAGCCAATCTCGCGAGCAGTACTTC
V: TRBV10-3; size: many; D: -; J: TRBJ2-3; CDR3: CATGSTDTQYF; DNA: TGTGCCACAGGGAGCACAGATACGCAGTATTTT
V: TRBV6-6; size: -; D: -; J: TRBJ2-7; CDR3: CTTSGSAYEQYF; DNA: TGTACCACGAGCGGTTCCGCCTACGAGCAGTACTTC
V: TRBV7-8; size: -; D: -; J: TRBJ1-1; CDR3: CASSSQRANTEAFF; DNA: TGTGCCAGCAGCTCACAGCGGGCGAACACTGAAGCTTTCTTT
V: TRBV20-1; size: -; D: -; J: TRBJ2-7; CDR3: CSATGRRGSYEQYF; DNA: TGCAGTGCAACTGGCCGGCGAGGTTCCTACGAGCAGTACTTC
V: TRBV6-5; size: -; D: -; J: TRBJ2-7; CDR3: CASSYKSRGSTVSYEQYF; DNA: TGTGCCAGCAGTTACAAGTCCAGGGGCTCTACAGTATCCTACGAGCAGTACTTC
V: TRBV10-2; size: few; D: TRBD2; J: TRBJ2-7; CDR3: CAISGRAGKYEQYF; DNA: TGCGCCATCTCCGGGCGAGCGGGAAAGTACGAGCAGTACTTC
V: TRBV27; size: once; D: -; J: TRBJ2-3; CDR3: CASSPRAGVVVGTDTQYF; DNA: TGTGCCAGCAGTCCTCGGGCCGGCGTTGTTGTCGGCACAGATACGCAGTATTTT